These 28 T cell receptor beta chains came from one sample sequenced in a study of control samples from healthy donors and cancer patients. The data were produced by immunoSEQ multiplex PCR, yet TCRdb's version contains in-frame clones alone and is incomplete. There are about 130,000 clones in the sample; 80% to 95% occur only once, and roughly 6% lies in the top ten. Sequencing was performed on blood. These receptors were obtained from a young man in good health.

The chain employs TRBV19 and TRBJ1-4; no clear D gene. The CDR3 loop spans 14 amino acids. Germline V gene lookup returns CDR1 LNHDA and CDR2 SQIVND (reference sequence). The V gene lost 8 bases and the J gene lost 6 bases, with 16 bases spanning the gap. This CDR3 is CASSPMADYEKLFF. The CDR3 DNA is TGTGCCAGTTCCCCGATGGCGGATTATGAAAAACTGTTTTTT.

This clone was seen just once. The chain links TRBV3-1 (or the pseudogene TRBV3-2) to TRBJ2-5, with 15 bases aligning to TRBD2. The germline gives CDR1 LGHDT, CDR2 YNNKEL (reference sequence). The CDR3 contains 17 residues. Trimming cost V 4 bases and J 6 bases; bases outside gene matches: 9. CDR3 residues: CASSRTSGGGLSKTQYF. CDR3 in DNA: TGTGCCAGCAGCCGGACTAGCGGGGGGGGTCTTTCGAAGACCCAGTACTTC.

V usage is TRBV4-1 and J usage is TRBJ1-5; D is undetermined. Trimming shortened V by 6 bases and J by 3 bases, and 15 bases separated the two germline ends. CDR1 MGHRA and CDR2 YSYEKL come from the germline V gene. The CDR3 is made up of 15 amino acids. CDR3 amino acids: CASRAQKDLNQPQHF. CDR3 nucleotide sequence: TGCGCCAGCAGGGCCCAGAAGGATCTCAATCAGCCCCAGCATTTT.

This CDR3 reads CASNLAGTRTDTQYF. Here the CDR3 DNA reads TGTGCCAGCAACTTAGCGGGGACCAGGACAGATACGCAGTATTTT. The J gene is TRBJ2-3, the V gene TRBV9, with TRBD2 matching 8 bases. Trimming cost V 6 bases and J 3 bases; bases outside gene matches: 9. This CDR3 region has 15 residues. Germline V lookup: CDR1 SGDLS, CDR2 YYNGEE.

The rearrangement links TRBV2 to TRBJ2-7; the D gene is possibly TRBD2 (6 bases). This CDR3 comprises 13 residues. V was shortened by 4 bases and J by 4 bases, with 11 bases between the two germline ends. CDR1 and CDR2 (germline): SNHLY, FYNNEI. The CDR3 DNA reads as TGTGCCAGCAGTGGTGAGGGGAGGTACGAGCAGTACTTC. It yields the protein CASSGEGRYEQYF.

This chain connects TRBV7-9 to TRBJ2-7, with 9 nucleotides matching TRBD1. Looked up from germline, CDR1 is SEHNR and CDR2 is FQNEAQ (reference sequence). The CDR3 has 14 amino acids. Trimming removed 5 bases from V and 6 bases from J; junction bases left unmatched: 8. In DNA, the CDR3 is TGTGCCAGCAGCCAGACAGGGGGAATAGGCGAGCAGTACTTC. Its translation is CASSQTGGIGEQYF.

The chain recombines TRBV6-5 with TRBJ1-6; 7 positions agree with TRBD1. Looked up from germline, CDR1 is MNHEY and CDR2 is SVGAGI. V lost 7 bases and J lost 0; bases outside the gene matches: 3. This CDR3 has 15 residues. Written as DNA, the CDR3 is TGTGCCAGCAAACAGGGGAGCTCCTATAATTCACCCCTCCACTTT. This gives the protein CASKQGSSYNSPLHF.

This clone occurred a few times. The CDR3 region has the DNA TGTGCCTGGAGTGAGGGAAGGGGTAATTCACCCCTCCACTTT. Translation: CAWSEGRGNSPLHF. J is TRBJ1-6 and V is TRBV30; D is perhaps TRBD1 (5 bases). Trimming cost V 1 base and J 6 bases, with 10 bases left between them. CDR1 GTSNPN and CDR2 SVGIG come from the germline V gene (reference sequence). CDR3 size: 14 residues. The full variable domain, with the rest looked up from reference TRBV30 and TRBJ1-6, is SQTIHQWPATLVQPVGSPLSLECTVEGTSNPNLYWYRQAAGRGLQLLFYSVGIGQISSEVPQNLSASRPQDRQFILSSKKLLLSDSGFYLCAWSEGRGNSPLHFGNGTRLTVT.

In its sample, this clone was seen once. The chain joins TRBV3-1 (or the pseudogene TRBV3-2) to TRBJ2-5; no clear D. The V and J ends lost 1 base and 0 bases respectively, with 6 bases between them. CDR1 is LGHDT and CDR2 is YNNKEL in the germline V gene (reference sequence). CDR3 length equals 14 residues. The CDR3 nucleotides read TGTGCCAGCAGCCAAGCTGGCAACCAAGAGACCCAGTACTTC. The encoded protein is CASSQAGNQETQYF.

This chain links TRBV11-2 with TRBJ2-7; 10 bases are a match to TRBD1. CDR1 SGHAT and CDR2 FQNNGV come from the germline V gene. Losses at the gene ends were 5 bases for V and 8 bases for J; bases not matched to a gene: 9. The CDR3 spans 14 residues. CDR3 DNA: TGTGCCAGCAGCCGCGGACAGGGGGTTGTGAAGCAGTACTTC. Protein sequence: CASSRGQGVVKQYF.

This chain joins TRBV6-5 and TRBJ2-5; no definite D call. The ends were cut back, 6 bases at V and 7 bases at J, with 15 bases in the middle. The CDR3 extends over 13 amino acids. Germline V gene data show CDR1 as MNHEY and CDR2 as SVGAGI. The CDR3 reads CASRPGHWGTQYF. Here the CDR3 DNA reads TGTGCCAGCAGGCCGGGCCATTGGGGGACCCAGTACTTC.

This chain uses TRBV14 with TRBJ1-5; D gene unclear. CDR3 length equals 12 residues. The germline V and J ends were trimmed by 4 bases and 5 bases, with 6 bases remaining between them. Per germline, CDR1 SGHDN and CDR2 FVKESK. CDR3 DNA: TGTGCCAGCAGCCCCAACGATCAGCCCCAGCATTTT. Its translation: CASSPNDQPQHF.

V usage is TRBV12-5 and J usage is TRBJ1-6, with 11 bases identical to TRBD1. CDR1 LGHNT and CDR2 FRNRAP come from the germline V gene. The CDR3 runs 15 residues. The junction had 4 bases not matched to a gene; V was cut back by 5 bases and J by 7 bases. The CDR3: CASGEGQGANSPLHF. CDR3 nucleotide sequence: TGTGCTAGTGGTGAAGGACAGGGGGCGAATTCACCCCTCCACTTT.

The chain is built from TRBV27 and TRBJ1-5, with 8 bases that match TRBD1. CDR3 length equals 13 residues. The V gene's germline CDR1 is MNHEY and CDR2 SMNVEV (reference sequence). The V segment lost 2 bases and the J segment 7 bases; nucleotides outside the gene matches: 1. Here the CDR3 DNA reads TGTGCCAGCAGTTTAGGACAGGGACAGCCCCAGCATTTT. Translated, it gives CASSLGQGQPQHF.

The rearrangement uses TRBV19 and TRBJ1-2; 10 bases match TRBD1. Germline CDR1 reads LNHDA; CDR2 reads SQIVND (reference sequence). V dropped 5 bases and J dropped 1; count of bases not matched to a gene: 4. The CDR3 length is 15 residues. The CDR3 here is CASSPRDRGNYGYTF. The CDR3 bases are TGTGCCAGTAGTCCCCGGGACAGGGGTAACTATGGCTACACCTTC. Full variable domain (rest looked up from reference TRBV19 and TRBJ1-2): DGGITQSPKYLFRKEGQNVTLSCEQNLNHDAMYWYRQDPGQGLRLIYYSQIVNDFQKGDIAEGYSVSREKKESFPLTVTSAQKNPTAFYLCASSPRDRGNYGYTFGSGTRLTVV.

The rearrangement links TRBV19 to TRBJ1-6; D is perhaps TRBD1 (5 bases). CDR3 length equals 14 residues. Germline assignment: CDR1 LNHDA and CDR2 SQIVND (reference sequence). V was clipped by 3 bases and J by 7 bases, with 10 bases between them. Written as DNA, the CDR3 is TGTGCCAGTAGTATGGGGGGGGTCAATTCACCCCTCCACTTT. Its translation is CASSMGGVNSPLHF.

This chain links TRBV4-1 with TRBJ1-2; a weak D match, TRBD1 (6 bases). Germline assignment: CDR1 MGHRA and CDR2 YSYEKL. V was clipped by 6 bases and J by 2 bases, with 22 bases between them. The CDR3 spans 17 residues. The chain's CDR3 is CASREGIQGRDNYGYTF. CDR3 DNA: TGCGCCAGCAGGGAGGGGATACAGGGAAGGGACAACTATGGCTACACCTTC.

The rearrangement joins TRBV9 to TRBJ2-3; 9 nucleotides match TRBD1. Trimming cost V 1 base and J 2 bases; bases outside gene matches: 5. This CDR3 has 16 amino acids. Germline V gene sequence: CDR1 SGDLS, CDR2 YYNGEE. CDR3 DNA: TGTGCCAGCAGCGTAAATACAGGGGGCTTCACAGATACGCAGTATTTT. Encoded protein: CASSVNTGGFTDTQYF.

The rearrangement uses TRBV19 and TRBJ2-1; a weak D match, TRBD2 (7 bases). The CDR3 runs to 14 residues. Trimming shortened V by 5 bases and J by 3 bases, and 11 bases separated the two germline ends. Germline V CDR1 and CDR2: LNHDA, SQIVND (reference sequence). This CDR3 is CASSPGGYYNEQFF. In nucleotides, the CDR3 is TGTGCCAGTAGTCCGGGGGGCTACTACAATGAGCAGTTCTTC.

The chain joins TRBV7-9 to TRBJ2-4; D gene ambiguous. This CDR3 is 14 amino acids long. The V end lost 3 bases, the J end lost 5 bases, and 11 bases lay between the germline ends. Germline CDR1 reads SEHNR; CDR2 reads FQNEAQ (reference sequence). CDR3 amino acids: CASSFWGRQNIQYF. CDR3 bases: TGTGCCAGCAGCTTTTGGGGTCGCCAAAACATTCAGTACTTC.

The chain has TRBV28 and TRBJ2-5; TRBD2 might be the D (7 bases). Trimming removed 6 bases at V and 3 bases at J, with 20 bases between. The CDR3 is 16 amino acids. Per the germline V gene, CDR1 is MDHEN and CDR2 is SYDVKM. DNA for the CDR3: TGTGCCAGCAGCCCGTTTCGGGGGGCAAATAAAGAGACCCAGTACTTC. Protein: CASSPFRGANKETQYF.

This clone has more than one count but fewer than ten. The chain carries TRBV9 and TRBJ2-1; 8 positions agree with TRBD1. Trimming took 1 base from V and 4 from J; bases not matched to a gene: 4. CDR3 size: 15 residues. The germline V gene encodes CDR1 SGDLS and CDR2 YYNGEE. The CDR3 sequence: CASSVYQGAYNEQFF. CDR3 DNA sequence: TGTGCCAGCAGCGTATACCAGGGGGCGTACAATGAGCAGTTCTTC. The whole variable domain, remainder taken from reference TRBV9 and TRBJ2-1, is DSGVTQTPKHLITATGQRVTLRCSPRSGDLSVYWYQQSLDQGLQFLIQYYNGEERAKGNILERFSAQQFPDLHSELNLSSLELGDSALYFCASSVYQGAYNEQFFGPGTRLTVL.

In regard to this clone: Other DNA sequences in this specimen translate into the identical CDR3. The rearrangement uses TRBV6-5 and TRBJ2-3, with D possibly TRBD1 on 5 matching bases. This CDR3 is built from 15 residues. The V end lost 2 bases, the J end lost 0 bases, and 9 bases lay between the germline ends. Germline CDR1 is MNHEY and CDR2 is SVGAGI. The CDR3 loop is CASSYKGRSTDTQYF. CDR3 DNA sequence: TGTGCCAGCAGTTACAAGGGGCGTAGCACAGATACGCAGTATTTT.

The V gene is TRBV11-2, the J gene TRBJ2-7; D gene ambiguous. CDR3 size: 13 residues. The germline CDR1 and CDR2 sequences are SGHAT and FQNNGV. V was clipped by 10 bases and J by 2 bases, with 15 bases between them. The CDR3 bases are TGTGCCACCTCGCCGGGCAGAACCTACGAGCAGTACTTC. As protein: CATSPGRTYEQYF.

V usage is TRBV5-1 and J usage is TRBJ2-3; 8 positions agree with TRBD2. In germline, CDR1 is SGHRS, CDR2 YFSETQ. J gave up 4 bases and V 1 base, and 11 bases lay outside the gene matches. The CDR3 sequence is 17 residues long. The CDR3 spells CASSLYLLRGGSDTQYF. CDR3 nucleotides: TGCGCCAGCAGCTTGTATCTTTTACGGGGGGGATCAGATACGCAGTATTTT.

The chain uses TRBV4-2 and TRBJ2-7, with 7 bases that match TRBD1. The germline V gene encodes CDR1 LGHNA and CDR2 YNFKEQ. Germline trimming cut 5 bases from V and 1 base from J; bases unmatched to any gene: 5. The CDR3 is made up of 14 amino acids. The CDR3 DNA is TGTGCCAGCAGCGCCCGGGACAGTTCCTACGAGCAGTACTTC. Its translation is CASSARDSSYEQYF.

V gene TRBV7-9 combines with J gene TRBJ2-7; D remains unclear. The CDR3 has 12 residues. CDR1 and CDR2 from the germline V gene are SEHNR and FQNEAQ (reference sequence). The V end lost 1 base, the J end lost 6 bases, and 7 bases lay between the germline ends. The CDR3 loop reads CASSLDRVEQYF. CDR3 sequence (DNA): TGTGCCAGCAGCTTAGATAGGGTCGAGCAGTACTTC. Looking up the rest from reference TRBV7-9 and TRBJ2-7 gives the full variable domain: DTGVSQNPRHKITKRGQNVTFRCDPISEHNRLYWYRQTLGQGPEFLTYFQNEAQLEKSRLLSDRFSAERPKGSFSTLEIQRTEQGDSAMYLCASSLDRVEQYFGPGTRLTVT.

The V call is TRBV7-9, the J call TRBJ1-1, with D possibly being TRBD1 (5 bases). The CDR3 is 12 residues long. The V gene lost 5 bases and the J gene lost 5 bases, with 9 bases spanning the gap. From germline, CDR1 is SEHNR and CDR2 FQNEAQ (reference sequence). The chain's CDR3 is CASSQGETEAFF. The CDR3 coding sequence is TGTGCCAGCAGCCAAGGGGAAACTGAAGCTTTCTTT.